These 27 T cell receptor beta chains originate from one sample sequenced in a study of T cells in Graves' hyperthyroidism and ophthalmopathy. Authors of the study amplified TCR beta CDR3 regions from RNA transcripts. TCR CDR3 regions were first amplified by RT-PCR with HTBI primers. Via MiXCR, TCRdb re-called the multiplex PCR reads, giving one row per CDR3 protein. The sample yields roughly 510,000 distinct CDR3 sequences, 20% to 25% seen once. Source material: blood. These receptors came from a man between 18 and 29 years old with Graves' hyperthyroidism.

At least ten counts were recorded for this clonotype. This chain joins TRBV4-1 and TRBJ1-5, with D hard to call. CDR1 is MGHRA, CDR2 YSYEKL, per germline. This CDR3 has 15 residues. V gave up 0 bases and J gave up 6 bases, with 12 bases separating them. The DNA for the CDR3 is TGCGCCAGCAGCCAAGATAGCACACCTAGTCAGCCCCAGCATTTT. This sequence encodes CASSQDSTPSQPQHF.

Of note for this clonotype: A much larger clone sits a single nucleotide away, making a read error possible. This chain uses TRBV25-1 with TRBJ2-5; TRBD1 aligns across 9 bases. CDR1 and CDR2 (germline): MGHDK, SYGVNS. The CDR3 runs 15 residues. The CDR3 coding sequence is TGTGCCAGCAGTGGATACGCGGGACAGGGAGAGATCCAGTACTTC. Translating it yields CASSGYAGQGEIQYF.

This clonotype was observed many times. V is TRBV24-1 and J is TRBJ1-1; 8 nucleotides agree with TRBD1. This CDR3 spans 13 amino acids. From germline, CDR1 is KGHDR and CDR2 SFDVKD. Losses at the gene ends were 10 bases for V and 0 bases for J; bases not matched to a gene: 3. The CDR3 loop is CATGDRLNTEAFF. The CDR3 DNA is TGTGCCACGGGGGACAGGCTGAACACTGAAGCTTTCTTT.

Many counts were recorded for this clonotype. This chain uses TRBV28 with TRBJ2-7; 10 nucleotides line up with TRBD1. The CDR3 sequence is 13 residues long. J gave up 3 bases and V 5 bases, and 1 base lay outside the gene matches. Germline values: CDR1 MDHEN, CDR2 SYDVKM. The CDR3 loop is CASSRDRGYEQYF. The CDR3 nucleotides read TGTGCCAGCAGTCGGGACAGGGGCTACGAGCAGTACTTC.

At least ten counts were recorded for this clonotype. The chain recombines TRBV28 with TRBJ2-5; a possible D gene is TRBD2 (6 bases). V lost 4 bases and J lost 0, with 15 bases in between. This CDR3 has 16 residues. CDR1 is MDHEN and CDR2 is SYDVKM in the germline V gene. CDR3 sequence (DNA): TGTGCCAGCAGTTCGCCCCTAGCGACGTACCAAGAGACCCAGTACTTC. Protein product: CASSSPLATYQETQYF.

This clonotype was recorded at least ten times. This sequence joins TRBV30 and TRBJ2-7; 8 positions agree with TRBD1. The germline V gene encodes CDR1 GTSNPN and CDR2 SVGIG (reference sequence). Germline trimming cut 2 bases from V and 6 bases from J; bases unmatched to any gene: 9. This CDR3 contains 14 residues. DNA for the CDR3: TGTGCCTGGAGTCCCGGACAGGGACACTCCGAGCAGTACTTC. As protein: CAWSPGQGHSEQYF.

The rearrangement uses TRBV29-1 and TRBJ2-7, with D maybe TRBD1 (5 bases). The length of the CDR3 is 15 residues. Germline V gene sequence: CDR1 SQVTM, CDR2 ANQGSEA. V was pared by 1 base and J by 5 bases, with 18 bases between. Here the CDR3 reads CSVEASTGFGDEQYF. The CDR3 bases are TGCAGCGTTGAAGCCTCAACAGGTTTTGGGGACGAGCAGTACTTC.

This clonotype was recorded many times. The CDR3 reads CAISESTYEQYF. CDR3 DNA: TGTGCCATCAGTGAGTCCACCTACGAGCAGTACTTC. The chain employs TRBV10-3 and TRBJ2-7, with D hard to call. V dropped 0 bases and J dropped 2 bases, with 2 bases sitting between them. The germline CDR1 and CDR2 sequences are ENHRY and SYGVKD. CDR3 length: 12 residues.

In DNA form, the CDR3 reads TGTGCCATCAGCGACCGATCCGGGACAGGGGCCTCGGAGAACTATGGCTACACCTTC. Amino acid sequence: CAISDRSGTGASENYGYTF. This chain links TRBV10-3 with TRBJ1-2; 10 bases line up with TRBD1. The germline gives CDR1 ENHRY, CDR2 SYGVKD. V shed 6 bases, J shed 2 bases, and the junction held 18 bases outside the gene matches. This CDR3 is built from 19 residues.

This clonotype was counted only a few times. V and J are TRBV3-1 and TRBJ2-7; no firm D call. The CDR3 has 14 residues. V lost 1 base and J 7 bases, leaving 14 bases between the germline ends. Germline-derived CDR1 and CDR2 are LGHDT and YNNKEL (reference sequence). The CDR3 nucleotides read TGTGCCAGCAGCCAAGTCGGGCAGCTATCAGAGCAGTACTTC. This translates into CASSQVGQLSEQYF.

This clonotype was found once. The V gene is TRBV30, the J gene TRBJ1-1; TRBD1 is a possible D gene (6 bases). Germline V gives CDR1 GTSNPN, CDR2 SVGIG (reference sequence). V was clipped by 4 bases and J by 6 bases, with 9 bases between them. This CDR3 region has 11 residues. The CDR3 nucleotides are TGTGCCTGGAACAGGGCGGCTGAAGCTTTCTTT. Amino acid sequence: CAWNRAAEAFF.

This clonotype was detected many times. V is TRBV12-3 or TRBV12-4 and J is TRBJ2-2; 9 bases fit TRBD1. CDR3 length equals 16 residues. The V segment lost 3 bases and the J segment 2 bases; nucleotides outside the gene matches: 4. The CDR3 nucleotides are TGTGCCAGCAGTTTCCGGACAGGGGCTAACACCGGGGAGCTGTTTTTT. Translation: CASSFRTGANTGELFF.

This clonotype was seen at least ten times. CDR3 in DNA: TGCGCCAGCAGCCAAGAAGGAGGGGGAAGGACTGAAGCTTTCTTT. Translated, it gives CASSQEGGGRTEAFF. The gene calls are TRBV4-1 and TRBJ1-1, with TRBD1 as a possible D gene (6 bases). V shed 0 bases and J shed 5 bases, with 13 bases lying between them. The CDR3 loop spans 15 amino acids. Germline assignment: CDR1 MGHRA and CDR2 YSYEKL.

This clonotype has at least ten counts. The chain's CDR3 is CASSLSLRPQHF. The DNA for the CDR3 is TGTGCCAGCAGTTTATCGTTAAGGCCCCAGCATTTT. V gene TRBV28 combines with J gene TRBJ1-5; D unclear. Germline V gene lookup returns CDR1 MDHEN and CDR2 SYDVKM. V lost 1 base to trimming and J lost 9 bases, with 7 bases between them. CDR3 length: 12 amino acids.

The DNA for the CDR3 is TGTGCCAGCAGCCTTGGGGCCTCGCCGAACACCGGGGAGCTGTTTTTT. This gives the protein CASSLGASPNTGELFF. V is TRBV11-2 and J is TRBJ2-2; TRBD1 might be the D (5 bases). CDR3 length: 16 residues. V was clipped by 5 bases and J by 0 bases, with 13 bases between them. Per the germline V gene, CDR1 is SGHAT and CDR2 is FQNNGV.

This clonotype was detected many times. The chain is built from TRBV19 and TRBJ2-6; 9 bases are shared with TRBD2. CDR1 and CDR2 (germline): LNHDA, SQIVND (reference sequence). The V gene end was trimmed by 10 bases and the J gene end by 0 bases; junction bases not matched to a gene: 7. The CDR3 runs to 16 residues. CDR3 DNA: TGTGCCACGCAAAGCGGGGGGTACTCTGGGGCCAACGTCCTGACTTTC. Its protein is CATQSGGYSGANVLTF. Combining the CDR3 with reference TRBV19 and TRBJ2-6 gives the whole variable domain DGGITQSPKYLFRKEGQNVTLSCEQNLNHDAMYWYRQDPGQGLRLIYYSQIVNDFQKGDIAEGYSVSREKKESFPLTVTSAQKNPTAFYLCATQSGGYSGANVLTFGAGSRLTVL.

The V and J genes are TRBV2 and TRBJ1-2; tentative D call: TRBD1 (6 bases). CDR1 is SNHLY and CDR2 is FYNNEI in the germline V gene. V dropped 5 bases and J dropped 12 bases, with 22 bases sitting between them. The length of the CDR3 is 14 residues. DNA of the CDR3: TGTGCCAGCAGTTCGGGACACCTCACCTTCGGCCACACCTTC. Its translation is CASSSGHLTFGHTF.

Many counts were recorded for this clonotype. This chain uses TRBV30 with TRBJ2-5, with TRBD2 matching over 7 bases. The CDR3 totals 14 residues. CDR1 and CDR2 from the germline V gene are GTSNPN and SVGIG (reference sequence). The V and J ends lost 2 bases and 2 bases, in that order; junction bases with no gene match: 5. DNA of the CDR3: TGTGCCTGGAGTACTAGCGCTCAACAAGAGACCCAGTACTTC. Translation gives CAWSTSAQQETQYF. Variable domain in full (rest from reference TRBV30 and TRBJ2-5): SQTIHQWPATLVQPVGSPLSLECTVEGTSNPNLYWYRQAAGRGLQLLFYSVGIGQISSEVPQNLSASRPQDRQFILSSKKLLLSDSGFYLCAWSTSAQQETQYFGPGTRLLVL.

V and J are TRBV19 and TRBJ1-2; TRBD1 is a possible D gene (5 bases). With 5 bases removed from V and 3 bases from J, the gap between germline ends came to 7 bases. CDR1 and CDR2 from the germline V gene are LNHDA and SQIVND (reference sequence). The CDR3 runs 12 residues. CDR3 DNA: TGTGCCAGTAGTCGGGGACACTATGGCTACACCTTC. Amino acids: CASSRGHYGYTF.

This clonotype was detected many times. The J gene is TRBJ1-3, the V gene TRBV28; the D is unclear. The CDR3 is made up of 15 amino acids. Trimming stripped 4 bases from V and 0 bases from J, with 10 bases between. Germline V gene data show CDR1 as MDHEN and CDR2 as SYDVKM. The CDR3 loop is CASSSLTSSGNTIYF. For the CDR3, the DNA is TGTGCCAGCAGTTCCCTTACGAGCTCTGGAAACACCATATATTTT.

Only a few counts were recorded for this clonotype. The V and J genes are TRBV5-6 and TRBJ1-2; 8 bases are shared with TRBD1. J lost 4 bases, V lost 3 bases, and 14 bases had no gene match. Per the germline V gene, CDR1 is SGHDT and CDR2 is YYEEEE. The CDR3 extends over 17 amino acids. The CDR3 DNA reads TGTGCCAGCAGCTCCCCTGCCCCAGGGGGCGTGAGCTATGGCTACACCTTC. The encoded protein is CASSSPAPGGVSYGYTF.

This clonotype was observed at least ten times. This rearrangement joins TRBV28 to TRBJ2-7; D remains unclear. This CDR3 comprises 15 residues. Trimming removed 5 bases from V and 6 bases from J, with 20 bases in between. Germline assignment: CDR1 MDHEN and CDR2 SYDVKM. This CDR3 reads CASSPSLIQRAEQYF. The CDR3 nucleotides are TGTGCCAGCAGTCCCTCATTGATTCAACGGGCCGAGCAGTACTTC.

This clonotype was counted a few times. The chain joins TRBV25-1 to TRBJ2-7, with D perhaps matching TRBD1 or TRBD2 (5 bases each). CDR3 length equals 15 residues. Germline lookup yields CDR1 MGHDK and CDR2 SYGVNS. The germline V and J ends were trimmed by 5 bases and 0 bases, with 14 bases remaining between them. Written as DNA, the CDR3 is TGTGCCAGCAGTCCTCGGGACGCAAGCTCCTACGAGCAGTACTTC. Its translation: CASSPRDASSYEQYF.

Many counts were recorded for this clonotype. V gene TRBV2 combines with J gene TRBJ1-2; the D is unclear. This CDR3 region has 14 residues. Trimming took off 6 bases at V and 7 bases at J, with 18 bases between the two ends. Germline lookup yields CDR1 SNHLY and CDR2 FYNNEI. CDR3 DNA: TGTGCCAGCAGCCCCCGGCAGGTGGAGGCTGGCTACACCTTC. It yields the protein CASSPRQVEAGYTF.

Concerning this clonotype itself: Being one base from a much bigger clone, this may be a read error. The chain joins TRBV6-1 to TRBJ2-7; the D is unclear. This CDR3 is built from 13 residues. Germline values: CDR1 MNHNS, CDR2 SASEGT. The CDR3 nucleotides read TGTGCCAGCAGTGAAGTATTGGGGATCGAGCCGTACTTC. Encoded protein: CASSEVLGIEPYF.

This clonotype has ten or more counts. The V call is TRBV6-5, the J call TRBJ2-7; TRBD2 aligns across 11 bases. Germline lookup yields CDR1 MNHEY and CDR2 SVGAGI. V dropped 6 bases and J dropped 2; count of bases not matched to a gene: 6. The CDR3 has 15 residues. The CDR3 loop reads CASSPGTSGPYEQYF. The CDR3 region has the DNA TGTGCCAGCAGCCCCGGGACTAGCGGCCCCTACGAGCAGTACTTC.

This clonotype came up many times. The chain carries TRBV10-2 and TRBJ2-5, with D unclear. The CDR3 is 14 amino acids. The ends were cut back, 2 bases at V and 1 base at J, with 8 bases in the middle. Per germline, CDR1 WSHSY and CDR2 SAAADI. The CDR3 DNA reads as TGCGCCAGCAGTGAGGTCCGGGTCCAAGAGACCCAGTACTTC. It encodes CASSEVRVQETQYF.